The source of this TCR beta chain is a study of cytomegalovirus exposure and HLA in healthy donors. General observations from the study: In a later analysis, across HLA loci, associated TCR counts were highest for DRB1, lowest for HLA-C. 15,000 to 20,000 TCR beta sequences were associated with HLA alleles at 0.05 false discovery rate in a later analysis.

The CDR3 sequence is 13 residues long. Germline V CDR1 and CDR2: SGHRS, YFSETQ. J was trimmed by 8 bases and V by 0 bases; bases with no gene match: 4. The PCR had 60 Vbeta and 13 Jbeta primers. Sequenced by immunoSEQ multiplex PCR; TCRdb stores in-frame clones only, minus some. The table lists about 150,000 clones, 70% of them singletons, with approximately 2% in the top ten. Regarding this clone: The antigen is not known.

Specimen: PBMCs. The V and J genes are TRBV5-1 and TRBJ1-2, with 7 bases aligning to TRBD1. The TCR was taken from a woman aged 60-70 years in good health and CMV-seropositive. The CDR3 nucleotides read TGCGCCAGCAGCTTGGACAGGGGATACGGCTACACCTTC. Amino acids: CASSLDRGYGYTF.